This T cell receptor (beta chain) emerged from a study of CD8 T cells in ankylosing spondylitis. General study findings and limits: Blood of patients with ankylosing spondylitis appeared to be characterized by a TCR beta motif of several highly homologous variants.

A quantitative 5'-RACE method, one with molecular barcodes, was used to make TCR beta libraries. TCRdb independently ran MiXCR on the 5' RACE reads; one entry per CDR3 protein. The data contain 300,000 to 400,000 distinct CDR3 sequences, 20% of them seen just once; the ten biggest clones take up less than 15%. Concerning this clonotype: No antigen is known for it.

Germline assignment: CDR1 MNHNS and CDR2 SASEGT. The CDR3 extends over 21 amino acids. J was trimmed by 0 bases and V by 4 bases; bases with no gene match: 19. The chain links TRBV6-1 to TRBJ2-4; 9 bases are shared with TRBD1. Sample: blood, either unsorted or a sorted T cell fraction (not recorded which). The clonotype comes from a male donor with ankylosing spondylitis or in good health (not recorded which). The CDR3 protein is CASSGVNPGQGVWLAKNIQYF. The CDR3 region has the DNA TGTGCCAGCAGTGGGGTTAACCCGGGACAGGGCGTATGGTTAGCCAAAAACATTCAGTACTTC.